The 32 T cell receptor beta chains presented below share a single source sample, sequenced in a study of cytomegalovirus exposure and HLA in healthy donors. Primers: 60 Vbeta forward and 13 Jbeta reverse. The repertoire was sequenced with immunoSEQ multiplex PCR; TCRdb's copy has only in-frame clones and lacks some. The data show under 200,000 clones, about 80% seen once. Specimen: PBMCs. These TCRs come from a woman aged 45-65 years in good health and CMV-seropositive.

The chain joins TRBV27 to TRBJ1-2, with no clear D. Trimming pared 3 bases from V and 8 bases from J, leaving 16 bases between. The CDR3 has 14 residues. The V gene's germline CDR1 is MNHEY and CDR2 SMNVEV (reference sequence). CDR3 sequence reads: CASSFRFEGRGYTF. CDR3 DNA: TGTGCCAGCAGTTTTAGATTCGAGGGTCGGGGCTACACCTTC.

V gene TRBV6-5 combines with J gene TRBJ2-7; TRBD2 agrees at 10 bases. J gave up 3 bases and V 5 bases, and 7 bases lay outside the gene matches. Germline CDR1 reads MNHEY; CDR2 reads SVGAGI. The CDR3 is 15 amino acids. For the CDR3, the DNA is TGTGCCAGCAGTCAGTCCGGGACTAGCGTCTACGAGCAGTACTTC. Amino acid sequence: CASSQSGTSVYEQYF.

The rearrangement links TRBV7-8 to TRBJ2-2; possible D gene TRBD1, 6 bases. The V gene lost 4 bases and the J gene lost 7 bases, with 22 bases spanning the gap. The CDR3 totals 17 residues. CDR1 and CDR2 (germline): SGHVS, FQNEAQ. The CDR3 reads CASSYGSAGKGGGELFF. Here the CDR3 DNA reads TGTGCCAGCAGCTACGGGTCGGCTGGAAAAGGGGGCGGGGAGCTGTTTTTT.

This clone has just a few counts. This rearrangement joins TRBV6-1 to TRBJ2-1; 10 bases match TRBD1. CDR1 and CDR2 (germline): MNHNS, SASEGT. The junction had 5 bases not matched to a gene; V was cut back by 5 bases and J by 4 bases. The length of the CDR3 is 15 residues. The CDR3 sequence: CASSSGQGVYNEQFF. The CDR3 DNA reads as TGTGCCAGCAGTTCCGGACAGGGGGTATACAATGAGCAGTTCTTC.

This clone was seen once. The CDR3 sequence: CAGTRDNNSPLHF. DNA of the CDR3: TGTGCCGGTACGAGGGACAATAATTCACCCCTCCACTTT. The genes are TRBV6-1 and TRBJ1-6, with a possible D match to TRBD1 (6 bases). From germline, CDR1 is MNHNS and CDR2 SASEGT. There are 13 residues in the CDR3. Trimming took 11 bases from V and 5 from J, leaving 13 bases between them.

This chain connects TRBV9 to TRBJ1-1; no clear D gene. Germline CDR1 reads SGDLS; CDR2 reads YYNGEE. CDR3 size: 14 residues. With 0 bases removed from V and 1 base from J, the gap between germline ends came to 7 bases. CDR3 nucleotide sequence: TGTGCCAGCAGCGTAGGACTTAAGAACACTGAAGCTTTCTTT. Its translation is CASSVGLKNTEAFF. Full variable domain (rest looked up from reference TRBV9 and TRBJ1-1): DSGVTQTPKHLITATGQRVTLRCSPRSGDLSVYWYQQSLDQGLQFLIQYYNGEERAKGNILERFSAQQFPDLHSELNLSSLELGDSALYFCASSVGLKNTEAFFGQGTRLTVV.

This clone was recorded only once. This sequence joins TRBV29-1 and TRBJ2-2, with a weak D call TRBD2 (6 bases). Trimming left V 4 bases short and J 11 bases short, with 17 bases between. CDR3 length equals 13 residues. Germline V gives CDR1 SQVTM, CDR2 ANQGSEA. Written as DNA, the CDR3 is TGCAGCGTTGGCGCGGGGTCCGGTGACGAGCTGTTTTTT. It specifies CSVGAGSGDELFF.

This rearrangement joins TRBV7-2 to TRBJ2-3, with D hard to call. V shed 3 bases and J shed 6 bases, with 10 bases lying between them. Germline loops: CDR1 SGHTA, CDR2 FQGNSA. The CDR3 contains 13 residues. The CDR3 region is CASSFGKQDTQYF. The CDR3 coding sequence is TGTGCCAGCAGCTTTGGTAAACAGGATACGCAGTATTTT. Full variable domain (rest looked up from reference TRBV7-2 and TRBJ2-3): GAGVSQSPSNKVTEKGKDVELRCDPISGHTALYWYRQSLGQGLEFLIYFQGNSAPDKSGLPSDRFSAERTGGSVSTLTIQRTQQEDSAVYLCASSFGKQDTQYFGPGTRLTVL.

The rearrangement joins TRBV18 to TRBJ2-3, with D possibly being TRBD1 (6 bases). The CDR3 is 15 amino acids. Germline CDR1 reads KGHSH; CDR2 reads LQKENI. Trimming pared 4 bases from V and 2 bases from J, leaving 13 bases between. As DNA, the CDR3 is TGTGCCAGCTCACTCGCGACAGGATCCACAGATACGCAGTATTTT. Translated, it gives CASSLATGSTDTQYF.

This clone was recorded once. The rearrangement uses TRBV14 and TRBJ1-1, with TRBD1 matching over 7 bases. The trim removed 2 bases at V and 10 bases at J, leaving 4 bases unmatched. The V gene's germline CDR1 is SGHDN and CDR2 FVKESK. This CDR3 region has 12 residues. The CDR3 region has the DNA TGTGCCAGCAGCCAAAGGACAGGATCAGCTTTCTTT. Protein product: CASSQRTGSAFF.

The genes are TRBV28 and TRBJ2-7, with 10 bases identical to TRBD1. This CDR3 is 14 amino acids long. Germline trimming cut 10 bases from V and 2 bases from J; bases unmatched to any gene: 8. CDR1 and CDR2 (germline): MDHEN, SYDVKM. The CDR3 DNA follows: TGTGCCACCCTTAGGGACAGGGGAGCCTACGAGCAGTACTTC. Translated: CATLRDRGAYEQYF.

The V and J genes are TRBV27 and TRBJ2-5; TRBD1 matches at 9 bases. The germline CDR1 and CDR2 sequences are MNHEY and SMNVEV (reference sequence). Unmatched junction bases numbered 13, after V lost 11 bases and J lost 3 bases. The CDR3 covers 15 residues. In nucleotides, the CDR3 is TGTGCCGCCATCGGCGACAGGGGGTTGGAAGAGACCCAGTACTTC. It translates to CAAIGDRGLEETQYF.

The chain uses TRBV7-9 and TRBJ2-1, with TRBD1 as a possible D gene (5 bases). The CDR3 is 11 amino acids. Germline V gene lookup returns CDR1 SEHNR and CDR2 FQNEAQ (reference sequence). V lost 5 bases and J 11 bases, leaving 10 bases between the germline ends. In DNA form, the CDR3 reads TGTGCCAGCAGCCAGACGGACAAGCAGTTCTTC. This gives the protein CASSQTDKQFF.

This clone was seen a single time. The chain uses TRBV29-1 and TRBJ1-2; 9 nucleotides match TRBD1. V dropped 3 bases and J dropped 4; count of bases not matched to a gene: 3. Per the germline V gene, CDR1 is SQVTM and CDR2 is ANQGSEA. The CDR3 has 13 residues. CDR3 loop: CSVETGGFYGYTF. Here the CDR3 DNA reads TGCAGCGTTGAGACAGGGGGGTTCTATGGCTACACCTTC.

V usage is TRBV7-2 and J usage is TRBJ2-5; TRBD2 matches at 9 bases. The CDR3 has 15 residues. After removal of 1 base from V and 4 bases from J, the junction contained 4 bases not matched to a gene. Looked up from germline, CDR1 is SGHTA and CDR2 is FQGNSA. The CDR3 DNA reads as TGTGCCAGCAGCTTAGGGGGGACTAGCAGAGAGACCCAGTACTTC. Translating it yields CASSLGGTSRETQYF.

This chain links TRBV29-1 with TRBJ1-1; D gene unclear. CDR1 SQVTM and CDR2 ANQGSEA come from the germline V gene. Trimming took 7 bases from V and 4 from J, leaving 13 bases between them. The CDR3 has 12 amino acids. CDR3 in amino acids: CSASRLGTEAFF. CDR3 coding DNA: TGCAGCGCCTCCCGTCTCGGCACTGAAGCTTTCTTT. Full variable domain (missing parts from reference TRBV29-1 and TRBJ1-1): SAVISQKPSRDICQRGTSLTIQCQVDSQVTMMFWYRQQPGQSLTLIATANQGSEATYESGFVIDKFPISRPNLTFSTLTVSNMSPEDSSIYLCSASRLGTEAFFGQGTRLTVV.

This clone was counted only a few times. The chain carries TRBV7-3 and TRBJ2-5; weak D call: TRBD2 (7 bases). V dropped 2 bases and J dropped 3 bases, with 13 bases sitting between them. The CDR3 length is 15 residues. CDR1 and CDR2 from the germline V gene are SGHTA and FQGTGA. This CDR3 is CASSLGQGREETQYF. The CDR3, as DNA: TGTGCCAGCAGCTTAGGGCAGGGGAGGGAAGAGACCCAGTACTTC.

The V gene is TRBV4-3, the J gene TRBJ2-1, with 8 bases matching TRBD2. Germline CDR1 is LGHNA and CDR2 is YSLEER. The CDR3 extends over 15 amino acids. V trimming: 2 bases; J trimming: 1 base; junction bases outside the gene matches: 1. CDR3 sequence (DNA): TGCGCCAGCAGCCAAAGCGGGAGATCCTACAATGAGCAGTTCTTC. As protein: CASSQSGRSYNEQFF.

The chain links TRBV5-8 to TRBJ1-1, with D tentatively TRBD1 (6 bases). The V gene lost 5 bases and the J gene lost 4 bases, with 18 bases spanning the gap. The CDR3 contains 15 residues. CDR1 SGHTS and CDR2 YDEGEE come from the germline V gene. The CDR3 DNA sequence: TGTGCCAGCAGGAGGACTAGGGGGGCAGGCACTGAAGCTTTCTTT. Its protein is CASRRTRGAGTEAFF.

In DNA form, the CDR3 reads TGTGCCAGCAGCCAAGATCGGCATATCAGAGGCGAGCAGTACTTC. It encodes CASSQDRHIRGEQYF. J is TRBJ2-7 and V is TRBV4-2; D is ambiguous. V was cut by 0 bases and J by 6 bases, with 15 bases left in between. Germline CDR1 is LGHNA and CDR2 is YNFKEQ. The length of the CDR3 is 15 residues.

This clone was seen once. V and J are TRBV4-1 and TRBJ1-6, with a weak D call TRBD1 (6 bases). CDR3 size: 18 residues. The V end was cut by 3 bases, the J end by 6 bases, with 21 bases between. Looked up from germline, CDR1 is MGHRA and CDR2 is YSYEKL. CDR3 sequence reads: CASSHPGGSLRVNSPLHF. As DNA, the CDR3 is TGCGCCAGCAGCCATCCTGGGGGCAGTCTCAGGGTTAATTCACCCCTCCACTTT.

The CDR3 coding sequence is TGTGCCAGCAGTCAACGACCCAGGGGCGGCACCGGGGAGCTGTTTTTT. Amino acid sequence: CASSQRPRGGTGELFF. The chain links TRBV6-4 to TRBJ2-2; D possibly corresponds to TRBD1 (6 bases). The V gene's germline CDR1 is MRHNA and CDR2 SNTAGT. The length of the CDR3 is 16 residues. Trimming pared 5 bases from V and 4 bases from J, leaving 17 bases between.

The table lists this clone with a few counts. The chain has TRBV12-5 and TRBJ1-2, with 7 bases identical to TRBD1. V dropped 4 bases and J dropped 8; count of bases not matched to a gene: 1. The CDR3 is 11 amino acids. Germline CDR1 reads LGHNT; CDR2 reads FRNRAP. The CDR3 sequence: CASGWDRGYTF. Here the CDR3 DNA reads TGTGCTAGTGGTTGGGACAGAGGCTACACCTTC.

The V gene is TRBV29-1, the J gene TRBJ2-4; 7 nucleotides align to TRBD1. This CDR3 comprises 13 residues. Germline V CDR1 and CDR2: SQVTM, ANQGSEA. The trim removed 8 bases at V and 0 bases at J, leaving 4 bases unmatched. CDR3 bases: TGCAGCTTTACAGGGGTAGCCAAAAACATTCAGTACTTC. Translating gives CSFTGVAKNIQYF.

The gene calls are TRBV25-1 and TRBJ2-7, with 11 bases identical to TRBD2. The ends lost 7 bases at V and 3 bases at J; junction bases unmatched: 14. The CDR3 has 17 amino acids. Germline V lookup: CDR1 MGHDK, CDR2 SYGVNS. The CDR3 loop reads CASTKGPLTSGNYEQYF. For the CDR3, the DNA is TGTGCCAGCACCAAAGGCCCCTTGACTAGCGGGAACTACGAGCAGTACTTC.

A few counts support this clone. The chain links TRBV27 to TRBJ2-3, with 13 bases identical to TRBD2. Germline V gene sequence: CDR1 MNHEY, CDR2 SMNVEV (reference sequence). V lost 3 bases, J lost 2 bases, and 11 bases stayed unmatched. The CDR3 runs to 19 residues. The CDR3 here is CASSFFPKGTSGDTDTQYF. CDR3 coding DNA: TGTGCCAGCAGTTTTTTTCCGAAAGGGACTAGCGGGGACACAGATACGCAGTATTTT.

The chain links TRBV2 to TRBJ1-2; D not resolved. CDR1 and CDR2 from the germline V gene are SNHLY and FYNNEI. CDR3 length: 12 residues. V was shortened by 0 bases and J by 8 bases, with 7 bases between the two germline ends. This CDR3 is CASSEAFYGYTF. In DNA form, the CDR3 reads TGTGCCAGCAGTGAAGCGTTCTACGGCTACACCTTC. Combining the CDR3 with reference TRBV2 and TRBJ1-2 gives the whole variable domain EPEVTQTPSHQVTQMGQEVILRCVPISNHLYFYWYRQILGQKVEFLVSFYNNEISEKSEIFDDQFSVERPDGSNFTLKIRSTKLEDSAMYFCASSEAFYGYTFGSGTRLTVV.

V usage is TRBV19 and J usage is TRBJ2-5; possibly TRBD1 for D (5 bases). Trimming removed 6 bases at V and 5 bases at J, with 16 bases between. Germline V gene lookup returns CDR1 LNHDA and CDR2 SQIVND (reference sequence). The CDR3 sequence is 14 residues long. CDR3 region: CASRAGSSAETQYF. CDR3 DNA: TGTGCCAGTAGGGCAGGGTCAAGCGCGGAGACCCAGTACTTC.

This clone has just a few counts. The V and J genes are TRBV6-5 and TRBJ2-7; D not certain. V was cut by 4 bases and J by 7 bases, with 20 bases left in between. This CDR3 contains 15 residues. CDR1 is MNHEY, CDR2 SVGAGI, per germline. In nucleotides, the CDR3 is TGTGCCAGCAGTTTACGACGACTGGCGTCGTGGGAGCAGTACTTC. Residues: CASSLRRLASWEQYF.

The V and J genes are TRBV7-3 and TRBJ2-1; possible D gene TRBD2, 5 bases. Germline V gives CDR1 SGHTA, CDR2 FQGTGA. The length of the CDR3 is 15 residues. The V end was cut by 9 bases, the J end by 0 bases, with 15 bases between. CDR3 protein: CASTPQAASYNEQFF. DNA for the CDR3: TGTGCCAGTACCCCACAAGCGGCCTCCTACAATGAGCAGTTCTTC.

The CDR3 region has the DNA TGTGCCAGCAGCTTAGAGGGCAGGGGGGAGACCCAGTACTTC. Translation: CASSLEGRGETQYF. The chain couples TRBV7-2 to TRBJ2-5, with 7 bases that match TRBD1. The CDR3 is made up of 14 amino acids. V was pared by 1 base and J by 5 bases, with 4 bases of the junction left unmatched. CDR1 SGHTA and CDR2 FQGNSA come from the germline V gene.

The chain couples TRBV7-2 to TRBJ1-6; perhaps TRBD1 as D (6 bases). Germline V gene lookup returns CDR1 SGHTA and CDR2 FQGNSA. V was pared by 2 bases and J by 6 bases, with 14 bases between. This CDR3 spans 16 amino acids. CDR3 DNA sequence: TGTGCCAGCAGCTTACTCCGGGGGGGGCTTAATTCACCCCTCCACTTT. Amino acid sequence: CASSLLRGGLNSPLHF. The variable domain in full, completed from reference TRBV7-2 and TRBJ1-6, reads GAGVSQSPSNKVTEKGKDVELRCDPISGHTALYWYRQSLGQGLEFLIYFQGNSAPDKSGLPSDRFSAERTGGSVSTLTIQRTQQEDSAVYLCASSLLRGGLNSPLHFGNGTRLTVT.